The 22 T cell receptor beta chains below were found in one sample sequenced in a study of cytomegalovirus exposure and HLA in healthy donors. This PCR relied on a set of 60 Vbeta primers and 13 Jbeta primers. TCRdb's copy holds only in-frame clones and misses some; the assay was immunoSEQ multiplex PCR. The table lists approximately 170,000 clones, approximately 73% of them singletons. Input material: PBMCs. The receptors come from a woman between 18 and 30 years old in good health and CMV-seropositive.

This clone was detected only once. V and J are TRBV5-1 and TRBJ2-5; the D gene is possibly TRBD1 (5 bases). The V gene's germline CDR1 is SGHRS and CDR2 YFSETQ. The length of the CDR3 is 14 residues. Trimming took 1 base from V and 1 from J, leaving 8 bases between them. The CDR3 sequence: CASSLTGPQETQYF. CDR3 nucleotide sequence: TGCGCCAGCAGCTTGACAGGACCCCAAGAGACCCAGTACTTC.

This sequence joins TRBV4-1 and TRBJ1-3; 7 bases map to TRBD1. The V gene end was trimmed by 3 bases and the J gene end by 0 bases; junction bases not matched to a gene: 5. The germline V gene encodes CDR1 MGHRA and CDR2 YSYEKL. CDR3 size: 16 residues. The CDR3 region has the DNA TGCGCCAGCAGCCACCCAGGGGGTTTCTCTGGAAACACCATATATTTT. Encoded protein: CASSHPGGFSGNTIYF.

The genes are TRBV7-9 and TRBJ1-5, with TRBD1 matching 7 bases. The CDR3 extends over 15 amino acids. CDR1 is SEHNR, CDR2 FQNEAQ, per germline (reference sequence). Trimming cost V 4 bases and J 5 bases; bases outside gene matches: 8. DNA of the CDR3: TGTGCCAGCAGCTCTACGGACAGGAGGGATCAGCCCCAGCATTTT. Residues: CASSSTDRRDQPQHF.

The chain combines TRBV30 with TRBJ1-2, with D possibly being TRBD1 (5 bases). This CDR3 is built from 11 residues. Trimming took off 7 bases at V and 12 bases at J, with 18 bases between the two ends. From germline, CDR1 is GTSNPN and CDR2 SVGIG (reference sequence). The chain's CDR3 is CASWTSGRDTF. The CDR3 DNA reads TGTGCCTCCTGGACAAGTGGCCGGGACACCTTC. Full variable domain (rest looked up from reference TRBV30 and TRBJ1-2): SQTIHQWPATLVQPVGSPLSLECTVEGTSNPNLYWYRQAAGRGLQLLFYSVGIGQISSEVPQNLSASRPQDRQFILSSKKLLLSDSGFYLCASWTSGRDTFGSGTRLTVV.

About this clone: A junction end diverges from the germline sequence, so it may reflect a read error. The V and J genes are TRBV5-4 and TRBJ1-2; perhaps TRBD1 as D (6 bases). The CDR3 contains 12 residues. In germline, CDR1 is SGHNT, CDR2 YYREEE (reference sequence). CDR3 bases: TGTGCCAGCAGCTTGAATCGCGGGGGCTCCAGCTTC. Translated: CASSLNRGGSSF.

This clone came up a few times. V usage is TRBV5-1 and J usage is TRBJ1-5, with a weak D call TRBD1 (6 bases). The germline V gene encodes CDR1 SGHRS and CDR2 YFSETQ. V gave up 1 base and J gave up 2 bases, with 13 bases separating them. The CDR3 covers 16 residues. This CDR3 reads CASSLLGASGNQPQHF. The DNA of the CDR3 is TGCGCCAGCAGCTTGCTGGGGGCGAGTGGCAATCAGCCCCAGCATTTT.

The CDR3 bases are TGTGCCAGTAGTTATAGCGGGGGGCCTAATGAGCAGTTCTTC. Its protein product is CASSYSGGPNEQFF. This chain joins TRBV19 and TRBJ2-1, with TRBD2 matching over 10 bases. Germline trimming cut 5 bases from V and 7 bases from J; bases unmatched to any gene: 5. The germline gives CDR1 LNHDA, CDR2 SQIVND (reference sequence). This CDR3 contains 14 residues.

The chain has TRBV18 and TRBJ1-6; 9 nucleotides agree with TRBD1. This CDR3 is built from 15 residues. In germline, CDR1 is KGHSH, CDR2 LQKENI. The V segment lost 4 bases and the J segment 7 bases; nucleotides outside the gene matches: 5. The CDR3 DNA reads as TGTGCCAGCTCACAGGGACAGGGAGGAAATTCACCCCTCCACTTT. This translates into CASSQGQGGNSPLHF.

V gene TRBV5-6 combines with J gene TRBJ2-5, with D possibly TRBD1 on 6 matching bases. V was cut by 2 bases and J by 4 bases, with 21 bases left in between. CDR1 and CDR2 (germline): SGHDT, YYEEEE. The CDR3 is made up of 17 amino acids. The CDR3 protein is CASSLPGVGWRGETQYF. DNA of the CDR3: TGTGCCAGCAGCTTACCAGGGGTCGGTTGGAGAGGAGAGACCCAGTACTTC. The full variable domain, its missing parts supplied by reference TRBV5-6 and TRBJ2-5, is DAGVTQSPTHLIKTRGQQVTLRCSPKSGHDTVSWYQQALGQGPQFIFQYYEEEERQRGNFPDRFSGHQFPNYSSELNVNALLLGDSALYLCASSLPGVGWRGETQYFGPGTRLLVL.

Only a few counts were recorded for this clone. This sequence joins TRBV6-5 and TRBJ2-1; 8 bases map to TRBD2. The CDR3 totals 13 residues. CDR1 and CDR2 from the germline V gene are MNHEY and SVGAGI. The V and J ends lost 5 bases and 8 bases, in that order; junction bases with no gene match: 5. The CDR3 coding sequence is TGTGCCAGCAGTCCGGGGGGGCCCCATGAGCAGTTCTTC. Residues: CASSPGGPHEQFF.

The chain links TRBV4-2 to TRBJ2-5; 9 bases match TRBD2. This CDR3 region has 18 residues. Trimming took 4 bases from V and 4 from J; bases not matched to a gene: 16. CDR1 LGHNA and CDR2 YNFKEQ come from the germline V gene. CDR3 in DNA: TGTGCCAGCAGCCCCCAACCAGCGGGTAGCGGGGGTTCAGAGACCCAGTACTTC. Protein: CASSPQPAGSGGSETQYF.

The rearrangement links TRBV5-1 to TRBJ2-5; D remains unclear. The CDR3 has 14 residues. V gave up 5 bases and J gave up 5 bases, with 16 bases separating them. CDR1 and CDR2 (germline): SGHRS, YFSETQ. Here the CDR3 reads CASRPVGLGETQYF. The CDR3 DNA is TGCGCCAGCAGGCCAGTAGGTCTCGGGGAGACCCAGTACTTC.

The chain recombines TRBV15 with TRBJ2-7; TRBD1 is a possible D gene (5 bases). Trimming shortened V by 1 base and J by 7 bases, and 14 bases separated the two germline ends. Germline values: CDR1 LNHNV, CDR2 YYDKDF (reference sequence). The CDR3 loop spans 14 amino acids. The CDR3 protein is CATSRGAGMGEQYF. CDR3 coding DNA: TGTGCCACCAGCAGAGGGGCAGGGATGGGTGAGCAGTACTTC.

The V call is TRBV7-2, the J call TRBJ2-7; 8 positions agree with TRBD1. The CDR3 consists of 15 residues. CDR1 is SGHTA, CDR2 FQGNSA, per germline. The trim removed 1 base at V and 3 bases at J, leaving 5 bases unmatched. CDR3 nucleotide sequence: TGTGCCAGCAGCTTAGTCGGGGGACAGGACTACGAGCAGTACTTC. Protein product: CASSLVGGQDYEQYF.

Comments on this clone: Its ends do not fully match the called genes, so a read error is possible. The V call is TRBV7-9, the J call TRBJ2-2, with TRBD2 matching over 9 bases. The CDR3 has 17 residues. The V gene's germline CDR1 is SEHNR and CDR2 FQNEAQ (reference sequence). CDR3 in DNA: TGTTCCAGCAGCTCCCCTATCGTGAGCGGGGGGACCGGGGAGCTGTTTTTT. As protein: CSSSSPIVSGGTGELFF. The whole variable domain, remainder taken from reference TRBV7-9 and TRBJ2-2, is DTGVSQNPRHKITKRGQNVTFRCDPISEHNRLYWYRQTLGQGPEFLTYFQNEAQLEKSRLLSDRFSAERPKGSFSTLEIQRTEQGDSAMYLCSSSSPIVSGGTGELFFGEGSRLTVL.

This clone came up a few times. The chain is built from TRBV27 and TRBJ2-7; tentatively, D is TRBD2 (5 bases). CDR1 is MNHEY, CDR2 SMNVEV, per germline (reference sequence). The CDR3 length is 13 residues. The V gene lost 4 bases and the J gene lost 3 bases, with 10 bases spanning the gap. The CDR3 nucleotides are TGTGCCAGCAGTTGGGAGAGTGGCTACGAGCAGTACTTC. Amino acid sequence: CASSWESGYEQYF.

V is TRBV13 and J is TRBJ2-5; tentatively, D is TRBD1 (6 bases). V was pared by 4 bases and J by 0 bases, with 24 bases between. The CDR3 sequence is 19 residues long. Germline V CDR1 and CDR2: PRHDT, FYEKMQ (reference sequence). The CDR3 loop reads CASSSSLSQDSLDQETQYF. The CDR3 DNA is TGTGCCAGCAGCTCATCCCTATCCCAGGACAGTCTCGACCAAGAGACCCAGTACTTC.

CDR3 sequence reads: CAISEPAGAGGGQETQYF. In DNA form, the CDR3 reads TGTGCCATCAGTGAACCCGCGGGAGCGGGGGGGGGACAAGAGACCCAGTACTTC. The V gene is TRBV10-3, the J gene TRBJ2-5; TRBD2 matches 10 bases. Germline V gene sequence: CDR1 ENHRY, CDR2 SYGVKD. CDR3 length: 18 amino acids. After removal of 3 bases from V and 2 bases from J, the junction contained 12 bases not matched to a gene.

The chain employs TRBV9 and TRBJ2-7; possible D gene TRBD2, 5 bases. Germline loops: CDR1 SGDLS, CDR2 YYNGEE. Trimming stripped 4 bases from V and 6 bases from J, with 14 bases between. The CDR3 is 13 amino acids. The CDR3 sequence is CASSPGGISEQYF. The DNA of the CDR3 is TGTGCCAGCAGCCCCGGAGGTATTAGCGAGCAGTACTTC.

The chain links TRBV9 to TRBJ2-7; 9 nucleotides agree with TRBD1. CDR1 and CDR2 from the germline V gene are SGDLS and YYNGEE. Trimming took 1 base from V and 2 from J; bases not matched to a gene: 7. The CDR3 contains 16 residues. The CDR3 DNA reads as TGTGCCAGCAGCGTAAACCCGGGACAGGGCACCTACGAGCAGTACTTC. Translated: CASSVNPGQGTYEQYF.

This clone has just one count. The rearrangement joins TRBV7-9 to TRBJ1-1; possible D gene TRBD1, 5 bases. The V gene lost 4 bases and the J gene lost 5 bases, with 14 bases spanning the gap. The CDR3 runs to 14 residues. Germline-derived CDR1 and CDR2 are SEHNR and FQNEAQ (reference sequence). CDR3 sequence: CASSSSGRGTEAFF. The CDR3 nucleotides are TGTGCCAGCAGCTCGTCCGGGAGGGGAACTGAAGCTTTCTTT.

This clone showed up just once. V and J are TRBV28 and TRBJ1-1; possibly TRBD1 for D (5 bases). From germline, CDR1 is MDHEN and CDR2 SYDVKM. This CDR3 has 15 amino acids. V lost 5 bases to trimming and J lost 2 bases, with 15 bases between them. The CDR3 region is CASSGQSAANTEAFF. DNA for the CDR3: TGTGCCAGCAGTGGACAATCGGCGGCTAACACTGAAGCTTTCTTT.